The T cell receptor (beta chain) under discussion was sequenced for a study of blood T cell repertoires in COVID-19. In the study overall: T cells, B-cell-depleted T cells, or PBMCs supplied cDNA or gDNA.

In the original analysis: Reference gene primer amplification yielded estimated nucleated cell counts. Here immunoSEQ multiplex PCR was the method, and the copy in TCRdb shows in-frame clones only, minus some. Clone size and V and J calls were adopted from that table, with D and trimming inferred from the DNA. The table shows about 46,000 clones, with approximately 83% occurring only once. This CDR3 comprises 12 residues. Germline CDR1 and CDR2: SGHVS and FNYEAQ. V shed 5 bases and J shed 8 bases, with 10 bases lying between them. The receptor comes from a human donor in a cohort sampled during active COVID-19. The donor label of this sample is uncertain. The sample taken for sequencing was peripheral blood. The chain carries TRBV7-6 and TRBJ1-5; tentatively, D is TRBD1 (6 bases). The CDR3 DNA reads as TGTGCCAGCAGCCGAGGGGGAGAGCCCCAGCATTTT. It encodes CASSRGGEPQHF.